One and the same sample provided the 13 T cell receptor beta chains below, sequenced in a study of beta chain features in type 1 diabetes. The isolated RNA, all of it, was reverse transcribed, so expressed TCRB transcripts were what got sequenced. Produced via immunoSEQ multiplex PCR; TCRdb's table is partial and in-frame only. The sample gives 200,000 to 300,000 clones, approximately 15% of which show up once; just under 0.02% is in the top ten. Study conclusions and caveats: In all four CD4+ subsets, TCRB CDR3 length was significantly, moderately reduced in type 1 diabetes.

Their recognized antigens are unknown. The source material was naive CD4+ T cells from blood. These receptors were collected from a man younger than 45 with type 1 diabetes.

The genes are TRBV18 and TRBJ1-1; D gene ambiguous. This CDR3 contains 14 residues. Germline lookup yields CDR1 KGHSH and CDR2 LQKENI. The V end was cut by 2 bases, the J end by 0 bases, with 7 bases between. The CDR3 DNA follows: TGTGCCAGCTCACCATCAGGAATGAACACTGAAGCTTTCTTT. This encodes CASSPSGMNTEAFF.

This clone was counted a few times. The gene calls are TRBV6-6 and TRBJ1-1; TRBD1 aligns across 7 bases. The CDR3 has 13 residues. Germline V gene lookup returns CDR1 MNHNY and CDR2 SVGAGI (reference sequence). V trimming: 4 bases; J trimming: 13 bases; junction bases outside the gene matches: 12. The CDR3 region is CASSLQGTDEDFF. As DNA, the CDR3 is TGTGCCAGCAGTTTACAGGGGACCGATGAGGATTTCTTT.

The J gene is TRBJ2-2, the V gene TRBV27; 7 positions agree with TRBD2. CDR3 length: 14 amino acids. J lost 7 bases, V lost 10 bases, and 12 bases had no gene match. Germline V lookup: CDR1 MNHEY, CDR2 SMNVEV (reference sequence). CDR3 residues: CATSSSGPIGELFF. In DNA form, the CDR3 reads TGTGCCACCTCATCTAGCGGTCCTATCGGGGAGCTGTTTTTT.

This clone was recorded a few times. The chain carries TRBV6-1 and TRBJ2-7, with 9 bases matching TRBD1. CDR3 length: 18 amino acids. The V gene's germline CDR1 is MNHNS and CDR2 SASEGT. Germline trimming cut 3 bases from V and 0 bases from J; bases unmatched to any gene: 12. CDR3 in amino acids: CASSENRVGQGSSYEQYF. As DNA, the CDR3 is TGTGCCAGCAGTGAGAACCGCGTGGGACAGGGAAGCTCCTACGAGCAGTACTTC.

The chain joins TRBV5-6 to TRBJ1-2; 11 bases agree with TRBD1. J was trimmed by 8 bases and V by 4 bases; bases with no gene match: 4. Germline V CDR1 and CDR2: SGHDT, YYEEEE. CDR3 length: 13 amino acids. CDR3 in DNA: TGTGCCAGCAGCCCGGACAGGGGGCGAGGCTACACCTTC. Residues: CASSPDRGRGYTF.

In DNA, the CDR3 is TGTGCCAGCAGCCGTGGGACAGGCACAGACTATGGCTACACCTTC. It codes for CASSRGTGTDYGYTF. V is TRBV5-6 and J is TRBJ1-2; TRBD1 agrees at 8 bases. J lost 3 bases, V lost 4 bases, and 8 bases had no gene match. The CDR3 runs to 15 residues. Germline V gene lookup returns CDR1 SGHDT and CDR2 YYEEEE.

This clone turned up a few times. This chain links TRBV29-1 with TRBJ2-1; 11 bases line up with TRBD1. The germline V gene has CDR1 SQVTM and CDR2 ANQGSEA. Unmatched junction bases numbered 7, after V lost 6 bases and J lost 3 bases. This CDR3 region has 15 residues. CDR3 bases: TGCAGCGTACTCCCGGGACAGGGGGTCTACAATGAGCAGTTCTTC. It encodes CSVLPGQGVYNEQFF.

This clone has a handful of counts. The chain employs TRBV5-1 and TRBJ2-7; D is undetermined. The V end lost 1 base, the J end lost 2 bases, and 10 bases lay between the germline ends. Germline-derived CDR1 and CDR2 are SGHRS and YFSETQ. The CDR3 sequence is 14 residues long. CDR3 sequence reads: CASSLKNRAYEQYF. In DNA form, the CDR3 reads TGCGCCAGCAGCTTGAAGAACAGAGCCTACGAGCAGTACTTC. Full variable domain (rest looked up from reference TRBV5-1 and TRBJ2-7): KAGVTQTPRYLIKTRGQQVTLSCSPISGHRSVSWYQQTPGQGLQFLFEYFSETQRNKGNFPGRFSGRQFSNSRSEMNVSTLELGDSALYLCASSLKNRAYEQYFGPGTRLTVT.

This chain uses TRBV27 with TRBJ1-6; D is ambiguous. Germline CDR1 reads MNHEY; CDR2 reads SMNVEV (reference sequence). The CDR3 contains 12 residues. V lost 3 bases and J 10 bases, leaving 7 bases between the germline ends. CDR3: CASSLPGSPLHF. In nucleotides, the CDR3 is TGTGCCAGCAGTTTGCCAGGATCACCCCTCCACTTT.

The rearrangement links TRBV19 to TRBJ2-5, with D possibly being TRBD1 (5 bases). This CDR3 comprises 13 residues. Trimming took off 3 bases at V and 7 bases at J, with 12 bases between the two ends. The germline CDR1 and CDR2 sequences are LNHDA and SQIVND (reference sequence). Written as DNA, the CDR3 is TGTGCCAGTAGTATTCCAGGGAAGGCGACCCAGTACTTC. Translating gives CASSIPGKATQYF.

This sequence joins TRBV5-4 and TRBJ2-3, with 7 bases identical to TRBD2. Germline values: CDR1 SGHNT, CDR2 YYREEE (reference sequence). The J segment lost 0 bases and the V segment lost 4 bases, leaving 11 bases of the junction unmatched. This CDR3 region has 17 residues. The CDR3 is CASSPTGAGTSTDTQYF. For the CDR3, the DNA is TGTGCCAGCAGCCCCACGGGAGCGGGAACTAGCACAGATACGCAGTATTTT. The variable domain in full, with the rest retrieved from reference TRBV5-4 and TRBJ2-3, is ETGVTQSPTHLIKTRGQQVTLRCSSQSGHNTVSWYQQALGQGPQFIFQYYREEENGRGNFPPRFSGLQFPNYSSELNVNALELDDSALYLCASSPTGAGTSTDTQYFGPGTRLTVL.

The chain is built from TRBV9 and TRBJ2-3, with D maybe TRBD1 (6 bases). V dropped 0 bases and J dropped 6 bases, with 14 bases sitting between them. The CDR3 has 15 residues. Germline V gene sequence: CDR1 SGDLS, CDR2 YYNGEE. The CDR3 DNA reads as TGTGCCAGCAGCGTAGAGGGGGACACTCCCGATACGCAGTATTTT. It codes for CASSVEGDTPDTQYF.

The chain recombines TRBV2 with TRBJ1-4; 7 positions agree with TRBD1. The ends lost 6 bases at V and 3 bases at J; junction bases unmatched: 7. Germline V gene lookup returns CDR1 SNHLY and CDR2 FYNNEI. The CDR3 runs to 15 residues. The CDR3 nucleotides read TGTGCCAGCAGGACGACAGGGCTGGCTAATGAAAAACTGTTTTTT. Encoded protein: CASRTTGLANEKLFF.